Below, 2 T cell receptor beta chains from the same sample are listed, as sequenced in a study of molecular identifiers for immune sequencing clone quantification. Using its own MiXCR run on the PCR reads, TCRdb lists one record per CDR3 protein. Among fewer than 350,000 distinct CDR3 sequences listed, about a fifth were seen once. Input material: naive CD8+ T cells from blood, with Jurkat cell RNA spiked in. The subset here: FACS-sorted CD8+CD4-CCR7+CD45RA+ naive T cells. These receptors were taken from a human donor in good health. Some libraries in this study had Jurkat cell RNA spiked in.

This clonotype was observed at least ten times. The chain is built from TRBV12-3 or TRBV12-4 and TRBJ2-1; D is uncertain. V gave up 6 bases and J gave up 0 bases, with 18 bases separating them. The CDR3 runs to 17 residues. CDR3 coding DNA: TGTGCCAGCAGACTCCGGACGGATCGAGCCTCCTACAATGAGCAGTTCTTC. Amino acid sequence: CASRLRTDRASYNEQFF.

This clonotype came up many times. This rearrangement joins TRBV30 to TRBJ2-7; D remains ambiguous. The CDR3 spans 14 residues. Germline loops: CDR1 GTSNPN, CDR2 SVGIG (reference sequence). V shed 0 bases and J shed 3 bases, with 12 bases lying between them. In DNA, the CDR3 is TGTGCCTGGAGTGTACACCGGAGTTTCTACGAGCAGTACTTC. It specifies CAWSVHRSFYEQYF.